This T cell receptor (beta chain) stems from a study of cytomegalovirus exposure and HLA in healthy donors. Whole-study context: Earlier findings included over 90 million unique TCR beta sequences obtained from 180 million or so T cells.

The PCR contained 60 Vbeta and 13 Jbeta primers. Assay: immunoSEQ multiplex PCR; the TCRdb copy retains only in-frame clones and omits some. The data show fewer than 150,000 clones, roughly 80% seen once. The junction had 4 bases not matched to a gene; V was cut back by 5 bases and J by 4 bases. Germline V gene sequence: CDR1 MDHEN, CDR2 SYDVKM. This CDR3 comprises 14 residues. The sequencing sample was made of PBMCs. The clonotype originates from a female donor in good health and CMV-seronegative. This rearrangement joins TRBV28 to TRBJ1-4; 7 bases match TRBD1. In DNA, the CDR3 is TGTGCCAGCAGTCGACAGGGAGTTAATGAAAAACTGTTTTTT. As protein: CASSRQGVNEKLFF.